The rows below give T cell receptor beta chains drawn from one sample of a study of cytomegalovirus exposure and HLA in healthy donors. TCRdb keeps only in-frame clones here, not all; method: immunoSEQ multiplex PCR. The table includes roughly 160,000 clones, around 79% detected once. The sequenced sample was PBMCs. The receptors originated from a man in his forties in good health and CMV-seronegative. Both conserved end residues are part of each CDR3. Fields, in order: clone size, J gene, V gene, D gene, CDR3 protein, CDR3 DNA. D genes are given only for firm matches. Size is omitted from some rows. Given values are once, few, many or a class for expanded clones.

NA,TRBJ1-5,TRBV2,TRBD1,CASSWGTGDQPQHF,TGTGCCAGCAGTTGGGGGACAGGGGATCAGCCCCAGCATTTT
NA,TRBJ2-7,TRBV19,NA,CASSGGTAIYEQYF,TGTGCCAGTAGTGGGGGGACAGCGATCTACGAGCAGTACTTC
NA,TRBJ2-7,TRBV4-2,NA,CASSQDRGSYEQYF,TGTGCCAGCAGCCAAGATAGGGGATCCTACGAGCAGTACTTC
NA,TRBJ2-1,TRBV5-1,NA,CASSTGSSYNEQFF,TGCGCCAGCAGTACGGGGAGCTCCTACAATGAGCAGTTCTTC
NA,TRBJ1-2,TRBV6-1,NA,CASSSGGYGYTF,TGTGCCAGCAGTTCTGGGGGGTATGGCTACACCTTC
NA,TRBJ1-1,TRBV7-3,TRBD1,CASSFRGQNTEAFF,TGTGCCAGCAGCTTCAGGGGGCAAAACACTGAAGCTTTCTTT
few,TRBJ2-1,TRBV7-9,NA,CASSSPGVSYNEQFF,TGTGCCAGCAGCTCTCCGGGGGTCTCCTACAATGAGCAGTTCTTC
NA,TRBJ1-5,TRBV30,TRBD1,CAGRGQGDAQPQHF,TGTGCCGGGAGGGGACAGGGGGATGCTCAGCCCCAGCATTTT
NA,TRBJ2-3,TRBV18,NA,CASSLQGATDTQYF,TGTGCCAGCTCACTCCAGGGTGCCACAGATACGCAGTATTTT
NA,TRBJ2-7,TRBV19,TRBD2,CASSIWASGDPYEQYF,TGTGCCAGTAGTATTTGGGCTAGCGGGGATCCCTACGAGCAGTACTTC
NA,TRBJ2-2,TRBV6-6,TRBD1,CASSYQGAGELFF,TGTGCCAGCAGTTACCAGGGGGCCGGGGAGCTGTTTTTT
few,TRBJ1-2,TRBV9,NA,CASSVATGIAYGYTF,TGTGCCAGCAGCGTAGCAACAGGGATCGCCTATGGCTACACCTTC
NA,TRBJ2-2,TRBV5-1,NA,CASSLTGNVAGELFF,TGCGCCAGCAGCTTAACAGGGAACGTTGCCGGGGAGCTGTTTTTT
NA,TRBJ2-3,TRBV4-3,TRBD2,CASSQALAGGGTDTQYF,TGCGCCAGCAGCCAAGCACTAGCGGGGGGTGGCACAGATACGCAGTATTTT
NA,TRBJ1-2,TRBV2,TRBD1,CASDRQGRGGGYTF,TGTGCCAGCGATAGACAGGGGAGAGGCGGCGGCTACACCTTC
few,TRBJ2-5,TRBV2,TRBD2,CASRGGYQETQYF,TGTGCCAGCAGGGGGGGGTACCAAGAGACCCAGTACTTC
NA,TRBJ1-1,TRBV7-3,TRBD1,CASSQTTGGYTEAFF,TGTGCCAGCAGCCAAACGACAGGGGGGTACACTGAAGCTTTCTTT
NA,TRBJ1-1,TRBV5-1,NA,CASSVTATTEAFF,TGCGCCAGCAGCGTGACAGCGACCACTGAAGCTTTCTTT
NA,TRBJ1-5,TRBV6-5,NA,CASSPPGGNQPQHF,TGTGCCAGCAGTCCCCCCGGAGGCAATCAGCCCCAGCATTTT
NA,TRBJ2-7,TRBV29-1,NA,CSVKDFSYEQYF,TGCAGCGTTAAGGACTTCTCCTACGAGCAGTACTTC
NA,TRBJ1-6,TRBV10-2,TRBD1,CASRAGGSSPLHF,TGCGCCAGCAGGGCAGGGGGGTCTTCACCCCTCCACTTT
NA,TRBJ2-3,TRBV7-2,TRBD2,CASSFRAGGADTQYF,TGTGCCAGCAGCTTCCGAGCGGGGGGGGCAGATACGCAGTATTTT
few,TRBJ1-6,TRBV10-3,NA,CASRLPNSPLHF,TGTGCCTCCCGACTCCCGAATTCACCCCTCCACTTT
NA,TRBJ2-5,TRBV7-3,TRBD2,CASSFKAGGGETQYF,TGTGCCAGCAGCTTTAAGGCCGGGGGAGGGGAGACCCAGTACTTC
NA,TRBJ2-7,TRBV7-8,NA,CASSLAWTSEGQYF,TGTGCCAGCAGCTTAGCATGGACTTCCGAGGGGCAGTACTTC
NA,TRBJ2-1,TRBV18,TRBD2,CASSPTSGGAGEQFF,TGTGCCAGCTCACCTACTAGCGGGGGGGCTGGTGAGCAGTTCTTC
NA,TRBJ1-1,TRBV28,NA,CASSLGPLGSTEAFF,TGTGCCAGCAGTTTAGGTCCTCTCGGGAGCACTGAAGCTTTCTTT
NA,TRBJ2-5,TRBV5-1,NA,CASSLDPRYQETQYF,TGCGCCAGCAGCTTGGATCCCAGATACCAAGAGACCCAGTACTTC
NA,TRBJ2-7,TRBV9,NA,CASSVFPYEQYF,TGTGCCAGCAGCGTATTCCCCTATGAGCAGTACTTC
NA,TRBJ2-5,TRBV4-2,TRBD2,CASSQDPGGAETQYF,TGTGCCAGCAGCCAAGATCCCGGGGGGGCGGAGACCCAGTACTTC
NA,TRBJ2-5,TRBV11-2,NA,CASSLGSYQGRGETQYF,TGTGCCAGCAGCTTAGGCTCCTACCAGGGGAGGGGAGAGACCCAGTACTTC
NA,TRBJ2-1,TRBV7-3,NA,CASSSRGGAEYNGQFF,TGTGCCAGCAGCTCGAGGGGGGGGGCTGAGTACAATGGGCAGTTCTTC
NA,TRBJ1-6,TRBV11-3,NA,CASSLGGGALHF,TGTGCCAGCAGCTTAGGCGGAGGCGCCCTCCACTTT
NA,TRBJ1-1,TRBV7-9,NA,CASSLDGFMNTEAFF,TGTGCCAGCAGCTTAGACGGGTTCATGAACACTGAAGCTTTCTTT
once,TRBJ2-3,TRBV6-4,TRBD2,CASSDARGDTDTQYF,TGTGCCAGCAGTGACGCGCGGGGGGACACAGATACGCAGTATTTT
NA,TRBJ2-7,TRBV30,NA,CAWSVAGPYEQYF,TGTGCCTGGAGTGTCGCAGGGCCCTACGAGCAGTACTTC
once,TRBJ1-3,TRBV7-2,TRBD1,CASSITRTGGNTIYF,TGTGCCAGCAGCATCACCCGGACAGGGGGAAACACCATATATTTT
NA,TRBJ2-2,TRBV30,TRBD2,CAWSVTSGGPNTGELFF,TGTGCCTGGAGTGTGACTAGCGGGGGCCCGAACACCGGGGAGCTGTTTTTT
NA,TRBJ1-2,TRBV7-2,NA,CASSLAADYYGYTF,TGTGCCAGCAGCTTAGCGGCGGACTACTATGGCTACACCTTC
NA,TRBJ2-1,TRBV9,TRBD1,CASSPGTGGHNEQFF,TGTGCCAGCAGTCCCGGGACAGGGGGGCACAATGAGCAGTTCTTC
once,TRBJ1-5,TRBV6-1,NA,CASSVKGGFNQPQHF,TGTGCCAGCAGTGTTAAGGGGGGGTTCAATCAGCCCCAGCATTTT
NA,TRBJ2-7,TRBV7-9,NA,CASSISQGEQYF,TGTGCCAGCAGCATAAGCCAGGGAGAGCAGTACTTC
NA,TRBJ2-2,TRBV30,NA,CAWFRLRTPTANTGELFF,TGTGCCTGGTTCCGACTCAGGACACCTACCGCGAACACCGGGGAGCTGTTTTTT
few,TRBJ2-5,TRBV18,NA,CASSPLDREETQYF,TGTGCCAGCTCTCCTCTCGACAGAGAAGAGACCCAGTACTTC
NA,TRBJ1-2,TRBV21-1,NA,CASSPGTGVGAANYGYTF,TGTGCCAGCAGTCCCGGGACAGGGGTCGGCGCAGCTAACTATGGCTACACCTTC
NA,TRBJ1-4,TRBV6-6,TRBD1,CASRGDSSNEKLFF,TGTGCCAGCAGGGGGGACAGCTCGAATGAAAAACTGTTTTTT
NA,TRBJ2-5,TRBV5-1,NA,CASSLALAEGETQYF,TGCGCCAGCAGCTTGGCTTTAGCGGAGGGCGAGACCCAGTACTTC
NA,TRBJ1-1,TRBV4-1,TRBD1,CASSPRTGSEAFF,TGCGCCAGCAGCCCTCGGACAGGGTCTGAAGCTTTCTTT
NA,TRBJ2-3,TRBV7-6,NA,CASSLAGGGFTDTQYF,TGTGCCAGCAGCTTAGCGGGGGGTGGTTTCACAGATACGCAGTATTTT
NA,TRBJ1-2,TRBV7-8,NA,CASSLRRIADEDGYTF,TGTGCCAGCAGCTTAAGGAGAATAGCTGATGAGGATGGCTACACCTTC
NA,TRBJ2-1,TRBV28,TRBD2,CASRPPGLASYNEQFF,TGTGCCAGCAGGCCTCCGGGACTAGCCTCCTACAATGAGCAGTTCTTC
NA,TRBJ2-7,TRBV27,NA,CASSLAGTYEQYF,TGTGCCAGCAGTTTAGCGGGCACCTACGAGCAGTACTTC
NA,TRBJ2-3,TRBV7-6,TRBD2,CASSSGLAGATDTQYF,TGTGCCAGCAGCTCCGGACTAGCGGGGGCCACAGATACGCAGTATTTT